The present entry profiles one T cell receptor (beta chain) with its context. Its antigen has not been determined. Per-nucleotide qualities are absent, and no much larger clonotype sits a single base away. V has 8 bases trimmed and J has 7 bases trimmed; junction bases matching no gene number 8. Sequences LNHDA (CDR1) and SQIVND (CDR2) are obtained from the germline V gene (reference sequence). The CDR3 goes from the cysteine to the phenylalanine over 14 residues. CDR3 DNA only is kept here, 42 bases in frame from base 1. This sample is part of a study of shared clonotypes between healthy human individuals (dated by TCRdb to the early 2020s). Regarding the research as a whole: A few men and a couple of women, aged 18 to 49 years, made up the cohort. For each donor, CD4 naive and CD4 memory were each given three plates, CD8 naive was given two plates, and CD8 memory was given one plate. Different laboratories and diverse techniques were used to prepare libraries and sequence TCR repertoires, to increase sequencing depth and limit assay-specific biases. Per donor, leukapheresis produced somewhere between about 0.8 and 9.5 billion PBMCs. To estimate repertoire size and how much clonotype sharing occurs between individuals, the study deeply sequenced the blood TCR repertoires of five healthy adults.

What the research found in general, with its limitations: Sampling was limited to blood, and TCR repertoires in tissue likely differ from TCR repertoires in blood. Compared with non-shared clonotypes, clonotypes shared by all four sorted-subset donors had higher generation probabilities. Larger estimated clonotype richness was generally found for naive subsets than for memory subsets. Sharing across four donors was observed for approximately 4.6% of naive CD4, 3.5% of naive CD8, 2% to 2.5% of memory CD4, and approximately 0.41% of memory CD8 clonotypes. Pairwise subsampling led to the expectation that sequencing depth would affect the degree of clonotype sharing among donors. Because the study included only a small number of donors, the genetic and exposure-history diversity represented was limited. Rarefaction of sorted-subset datasets indicated incomplete sequencing despite the large sequencing depth.

TCR CDR3 regions were amplified from genomic DNA by multiplex PCR using the deep immunoSEQ assay. Genomic DNA extracted from each cell subset was distributed evenly over all wells of several immunoSEQ 96-well plates, and each plate served as one replicate. Each replicate PCR for sorted subsets received about 210 ng genomic DNA, equal to roughly 30,000 T cell genomes. The purified libraries were quantified using a Qubit 3.0 fluorometer, sized with a Bioanalyzer 2100, and then quantified again using the KAPA Library Quantification kit. Each immunoSEQ 96-well plate was sequenced on its own single-read 150-cycle Illumina NextSeq 550 flow cell. The original methods were these. Because only junctional sequences without quality scores were contained in the immunoSEQ output, filtering matching that applied to full-length reads could not be performed. To assign V/J genes and CDR3, sequences were annotated using PyIR, a Python wrapper for IgBLAST v1.9, with IMGT germline references. Reads were removed for weak V/J assignments (E-value above 1e-6), missing CDR3, stop codons, out-of-frame junctions, or ambiguous translated residues. A V3J clonotype was defined by an identical inferred V gene, J gene, and CDR3 amino acid sequence. To compute the percentage overlap between repertoires, the number of shared unique clonotypes was divided by the size of the smaller repertoire. Richness of each repertoire was evaluated using RTK rarefaction, the Chao1 estimator, and Recon v2.1 estimates of unobserved clonotypes. Generation probabilities for all TCRbeta clonotypes obtained by the gDNA method from a few donors were computed using OLGA. Here the immuneACCESS table is served through TCRdb, limited to in-frame sequences with V and J called. Missing clones are a known gap in these copies; in checked studies unresolved V genes cover under half, and the rest lacks a known reason. Clone size and the V and J calls come from that table; the DNA yielded D and trimming. The sample contains roughly 2.5 million clones, 85% to 95% of them found a single time. In total, the top ten clones hold roughly 0.13% of the sample.

The donors were healthy, HIV-negative adults who had no recently reported acute infections or vaccinations. Every donor was a Caucasian adult residing in Nashville, Tennessee, USA. CD4+ T cells were enriched by magnetic negative selection, after which naive cells were positively selected on CD45RA and the negative fraction was taken as the memory subset. After blood collection by leukapheresis, PBMCs were isolated using Ficoll-Histopaque density gradient centrifugation and then cryopreserved in the vapor phase of liquid nitrogen. Purity and quantity of every magnetically sorted T cell population were checked by analytical flow cytometry. Genomic DNA was isolated from every sorted fraction and measured by UV absorbance on a Nanodrop 2000c.

The material sequenced was naive CD4+ T cells sorted from blood. The cell subset or site label, read with the paper, signifies: CD45RA+ positively selected. The sequence joins TRBV19 to TRBJ1-6, and TRBD1 matches 7 of the central bases. This receptor was taken from a man between 18 and 29 years old in good health. The CDR3 protein is CASLAQGLNSPLHF. The nucleotides are TGTGCCAGTTTGGCACAGGGGCTAAATTCACCCCTCCACTTT.